A selection of T cell receptor beta chains follows, all from one sample in a study of control samples from healthy donors and cancer patients. TCRdb's copy holds only in-frame clones and misses some; the assay was immunoSEQ multiplex PCR. The data show roughly 80,000 clones, with roughly 90% seen just once and more than 5% held by the top ten. What was sequenced was blood. The receptors stem from a woman between 45 and 60 years old in good health. The CDR3 runs from the conserved cysteine through the conserved F or W. The order of the fields is clone size, V gene, J gene, D gene, CDR3 DNA, CDR3 protein. A D gene is named only where the DNA matches it firmly. The size field is filled for only some rows; it gives once, few, many or a size class.

-	TRBV2	TRBJ1-4	TRBD1	TGTGCCAGCAGGACTGATTCCGGACAGGGAAAACTGTTTTTT	CASRTDSGQGKLFF
-	TRBV2	TRBJ2-4	-	TGTGCCAGCGGTTCCAGGGGGGGCATTCAGTACTTC	CASGSRGGIQYF
-	TRBV7-9	TRBJ2-1	TRBD2	TGTGCCGGGGCCCGGCGGGGGGGGGACAATGAGCAGTTCTTC	CAGARRGGDNEQFF
-	TRBV2	TRBJ2-2	TRBD1	TGTGCCAGCAGTGAAGATACAGGGGGAACCGGGGAGCTGTTTTTT	CASSEDTGGTGELFF
-	TRBV6-5	TRBJ2-7	-	TGTGCCAGCAGTTACCACGGGACTTGGGTCAACGAGCAGTACTTC	CASSYHGTWVNEQYF
-	TRBV7-2	TRBJ2-7	-	TGTGCCAGCAGACTCCCGGGGCCGGCGTACTACGAGCAGTACTTC	CASRLPGPAYYEQYF
once	TRBV18	TRBJ1-2	-	TGTGCCAGCTCACCTACCCCTACTCAGAGGACAGACTATGGCTACACCTTC	CASSPTPTQRTDYGYTF
-	TRBV19	TRBJ1-5	-	TGTGCCAGTAGTATAAGGGAGGGGGGGACCAATCAGCCCCAGCATTTT	CASSIREGGTNQPQHF
once	TRBV2	TRBJ1-2	-	TGTGCCAGCAGTGAGGAAAGATATGGCTACACCTTC	CASSEERYGYTF
once	TRBV5-1	TRBJ1-2	TRBD1	TGCGCCAGCAGCTCAGGGGGCGCGGGTTATGGCTACACCTTC	CASSSGGAGYGYTF
-	TRBV19	TRBJ1-2	-	TGTGCCCGCTCTAGGGTGTCTGGCTACACCTTC	CARSRVSGYTF
few	TRBV3-1/TRBV3-2	TRBJ1-2	-	TGTGCCAGCAGCCAAGAATCGAGTGGCTACACCTTC	CASSQESSGYTF
-	TRBV6-6	TRBJ1-1	-	TGTGCCAGCAGTTTCAACTCAGACACTGAAGCTTTCTTT	CASSFNSDTEAFF
few	TRBV30	TRBJ1-6	-	TGTGCCTCGGCGTACAGTGATTATAATTCACCCCTCCACTTT	CASAYSDYNSPLHF
-	TRBV2	TRBJ2-2	TRBD2	TGTGCCGGCACTAGCGGGGGGTCTCCCGGGGAGCTGTTTTTT	CAGTSGGSPGELFF
-	TRBV25-1	TRBJ1-2	-	TGTGCCAGCAGTGACTTGCTCCAGGGTAACTATGGCTACACCTTC	CASSDLLQGNYGYTF
-	TRBV12-3/TRBV12-4	TRBJ1-1	-	TGTGCCAGCAGTTACCCCCCGATTACTGAAGCTTTCTTT	CASSYPPITEAFF
-	TRBV10-2	TRBJ1-6	-	TGCGCCAGCAGTGAGTCCAACAATTCACCCCTCCACTTT	CASSESNNSPLHF
-	TRBV2	TRBJ2-7	TRBD1	TGTGCCAGCAGTGATTTACATTTAACCGGGACAGCCTACGAGCAGTACTTC	CASSDLHLTGTAYEQYF
few	TRBV9	TRBJ1-2	-	TGTGCCAGCAGCGTAGGTGGCGGAGATGAGTTCTATGGCTACACCTTC	CASSVGGGDEFYGYTF
-	TRBV25-1	TRBJ1-6	-	TGTGCCAGCAGTGAATTCGATGCGTCACCCCTCCACTTT	CASSEFDASPLHF
-	TRBV3-1/TRBV3-2	TRBJ1-4	-	TGTGCCAGCAGCCAATCGGGGGGGGCGCGAGGAAAACTGTTTTTT	CASSQSGGARGKLFF
few	TRBV5-1	TRBJ1-5	-	TGCGCCACCTCATACAGGGACAATCAGCCCCAGCATTTT	CATSYRDNQPQHF
-	TRBV5-1	TRBJ1-1	-	TGCGCCAGCAGTCCGCTAAGGAACACTGAAGCTTTCTTT	CASSPLRNTEAFF
few	TRBV10-3	TRBJ1-1	-	TGTGCCATCACCAGCCAGGGTTACACTGAAGCTTTCTTT	CAITSQGYTEAFF
few	TRBV5-8	TRBJ1-4	TRBD1	TGTGCCAGCAGCTCGGGACAGGGGAGTGAAAAACTGTTTTTT	CASSSGQGSEKLFF